The entry below describes one TCR beta chain. Sequencing used immunoSEQ multiplex PCR; TCRdb keeps in-frame clones, though not all of them. The sample lists 150,000 to 200,000 clones; around 80% were seen once. This entry is derived from a study of blood T cell repertoires in COVID-19. The sample was peripheral blood. The sequence came from a woman aged 80 or over with acute or convalescent COVID-19.

The CDR3 region is CASTLLAGGLRDTQYF. CDR3 sequence (DNA): TGTGCCAGCACCCTACTAGCGGGAGGCCTCAGGGATACGCAGTATTTT. The chain joins TRBV7-8 to TRBJ2-3; TRBD2 agrees at 12 bases. The CDR3 extends over 16 amino acids. CDR1 and CDR2 from the germline V gene are SGHVS and FQNEAQ. With 7 bases clipped from V and 6 bases from J, the junction kept 11 bases outside the gene matches.